The next 2 T cell receptor beta chains were all read from a single sample in a study of blood T cell repertoires in COVID-19. The protocol was immunoSEQ multiplex PCR, while the TCRdb copy is restricted to in-frame clones and leaves out a portion. The sample includes fewer than 200,000 clones, approximately 80% of them seen just once. The sample consisted of peripheral blood. Receptor source: an elderly woman with COVID-19, enrolled during active disease.

The rearrangement joins TRBV6-6 to TRBJ1-4; D not certain. This CDR3 comprises 17 residues. Deletions cut 5 bases from V and 6 bases from J, with 22 bases between. CDR1 is MNHNY, CDR2 SVGAGI, per germline (reference sequence). The CDR3 DNA reads as TGTGCCAGCAGTCCCCGACACCAAGAAGCGGAAGATGAAAAACTGTTTTTT. Translation: CASSPRHQEAEDEKLFF.

J is TRBJ1-3 and V is TRBV5-1; no clear D. The V gene lost 0 bases and the J gene lost 2 bases, with 15 bases spanning the gap. Germline V gives CDR1 SGHRS, CDR2 YFSETQ. The CDR3 is 17 residues long. Here the CDR3 DNA reads TGCGCCAGCAGCTTGGCCGGGTTCCTCAAGGCTGGAAACACCATATATTTT. The encoded protein is CASSLAGFLKAGNTIYF.